Included here is one T cell receptor beta chain sequence, with context. What it binds is unknown. These data come from a study of shared clonotypes between healthy human individuals. General study findings and limits: It was anticipated that sequencing depth would influence how many clonotypes donors shared.

Germline V gene data show CDR1 as SGHAT and CDR2 as FQNNGV. Trimming took off 0 bases at V and 7 bases at J, with 10 bases between the two ends. The CDR3 contains 14 residues. Naivety among CD8 cells was defined by CD45RO negativity and positive CCR7 selection, thereby excluding terminally differentiated effector memory CD45RA+ cells. The method was immunoSEQ multiplex PCR; TCRdb's version includes in-frame clones alone and lacks a portion of them. The data contain more than 2 million clones, about 94% of them seen just once; the ten biggest clones take up more than 0.95%. The rearrangement joins TRBV11-2 to TRBJ2-1, with TRBD2 as a possible D gene (6 bases). Sequenced material: naive CD8+ T cells sorted from blood. The receptor was derived from a man younger than 30 in good health. The CDR3 here is CASSLDPSANEQFF. In DNA form, the CDR3 reads TGTGCCAGCAGCTTAGATCCTAGCGCGAATGAGCAGTTCTTC. Filled out from reference TRBV11-2 and TRBJ2-1, the complete variable domain reads EAGVAQSPRYKIIEKRQSVAFWCNPISGHATLYWYQQILGQGPKLLIQFQNNGVVDDSQLPKDRFSAERLKGVDSTLKIQPAKLEDSAVYLCASSLDPSANEQFFGPGTRLTVL.